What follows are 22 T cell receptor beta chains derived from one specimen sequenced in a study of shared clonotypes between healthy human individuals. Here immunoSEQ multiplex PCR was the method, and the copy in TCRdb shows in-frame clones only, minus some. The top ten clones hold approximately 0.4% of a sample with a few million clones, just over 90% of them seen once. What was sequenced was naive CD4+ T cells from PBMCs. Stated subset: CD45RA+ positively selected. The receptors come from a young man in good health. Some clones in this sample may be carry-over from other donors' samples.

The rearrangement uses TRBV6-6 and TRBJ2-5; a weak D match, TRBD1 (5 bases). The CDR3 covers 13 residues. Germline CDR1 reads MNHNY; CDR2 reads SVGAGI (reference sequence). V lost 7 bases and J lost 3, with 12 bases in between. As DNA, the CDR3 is TGTGCCAGCACCCCTAAAGGGGAAGAGACCCAGTACTTC. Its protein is CASTPKGEETQYF.

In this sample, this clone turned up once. The CDR3, as DNA: TGTGCCAGCAGCCCCAGGGTTATGGGCACCGGGGAGCTGTTTTTT. This encodes CASSPRVMGTGELFF. The V gene is TRBV9, the J gene TRBJ2-2; D may be TRBD1 (5 bases). In germline, CDR1 is SGDLS, CDR2 YYNGEE. V gave up 4 bases and J gave up 4 bases, with 14 bases separating them. The CDR3 runs to 15 residues.

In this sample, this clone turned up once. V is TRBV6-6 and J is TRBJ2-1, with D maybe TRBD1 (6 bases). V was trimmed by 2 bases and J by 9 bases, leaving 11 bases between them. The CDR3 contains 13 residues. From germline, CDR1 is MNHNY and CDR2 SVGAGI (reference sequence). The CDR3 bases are TGTGCCAGCAGTTACGGGGCAGGGGTTGAGCAGTTCTTC. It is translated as CASSYGAGVEQFF.

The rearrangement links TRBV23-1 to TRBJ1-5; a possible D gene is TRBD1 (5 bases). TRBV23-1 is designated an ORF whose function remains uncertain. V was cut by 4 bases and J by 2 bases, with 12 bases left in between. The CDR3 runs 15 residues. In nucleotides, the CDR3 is TGCGCCAGCAGTCGTTTCGTAGGGGGCAATCAGCCCCAGCATTTT. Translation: CASSRFVGGNQPQHF.

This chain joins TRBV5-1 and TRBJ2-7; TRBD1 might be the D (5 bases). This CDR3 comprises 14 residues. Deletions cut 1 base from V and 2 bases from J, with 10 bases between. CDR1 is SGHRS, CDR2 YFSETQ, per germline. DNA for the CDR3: TGCGCCAGCAGCTTGAACCCAGGGCCCTACGAGCAGTACTTC. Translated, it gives CASSLNPGPYEQYF.

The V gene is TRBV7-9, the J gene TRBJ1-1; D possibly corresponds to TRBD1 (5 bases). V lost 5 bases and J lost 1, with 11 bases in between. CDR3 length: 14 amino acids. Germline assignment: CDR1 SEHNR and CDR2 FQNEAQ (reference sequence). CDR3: CASSRGTQNTEAFF. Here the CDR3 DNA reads TGTGCCAGCAGCCGCGGGACGCAGAACACTGAAGCTTTCTTT.

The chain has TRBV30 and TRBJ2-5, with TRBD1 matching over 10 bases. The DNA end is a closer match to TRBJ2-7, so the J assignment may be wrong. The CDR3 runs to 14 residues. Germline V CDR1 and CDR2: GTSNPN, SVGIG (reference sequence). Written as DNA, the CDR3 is TGTGCCTGGCAGAGGACAGGGGGATCCTACGAGCAGTACTTC. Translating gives CAWQRTGGSYEQYF.

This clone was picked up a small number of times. The CDR3 bases are TGCGCCAGCAGCCCGGGACAGGTCCGGGGCAATCAGCCCCAGCATTTT. Translation: CASSPGQVRGNQPQHF. The rearrangement links TRBV4-1 to TRBJ1-5; 8 nucleotides agree with TRBD1. V lost 4 bases and J lost 2; bases outside the gene matches: 7. The germline CDR1 and CDR2 sequences are MGHRA and YSYEKL. This CDR3 has 16 residues.

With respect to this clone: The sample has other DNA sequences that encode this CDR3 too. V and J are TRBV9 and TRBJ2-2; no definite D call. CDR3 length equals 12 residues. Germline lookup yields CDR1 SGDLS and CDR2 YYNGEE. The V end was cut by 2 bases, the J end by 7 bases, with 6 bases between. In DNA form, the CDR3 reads TGTGCCAGCAGCGTTGGTGGCGGGGAGCTGTTTTTT. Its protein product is CASSVGGGELFF.

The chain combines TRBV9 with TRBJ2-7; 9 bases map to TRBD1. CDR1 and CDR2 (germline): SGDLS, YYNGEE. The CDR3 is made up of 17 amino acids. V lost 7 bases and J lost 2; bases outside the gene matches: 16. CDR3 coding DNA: TGTGCCAGCCTCCCGGGGGGACAGGGCCTCACCGCCTACGAGCAGTACTTC. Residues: CASLPGGQGLTAYEQYF.

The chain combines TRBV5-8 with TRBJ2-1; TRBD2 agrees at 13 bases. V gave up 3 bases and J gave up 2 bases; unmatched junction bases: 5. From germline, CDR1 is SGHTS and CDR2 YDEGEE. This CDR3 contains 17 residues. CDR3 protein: CASSSTSGRYTYNEQFF. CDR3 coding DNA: TGTGCCAGCAGCTCGACTAGCGGGAGGTACACCTACAATGAGCAGTTCTTC.

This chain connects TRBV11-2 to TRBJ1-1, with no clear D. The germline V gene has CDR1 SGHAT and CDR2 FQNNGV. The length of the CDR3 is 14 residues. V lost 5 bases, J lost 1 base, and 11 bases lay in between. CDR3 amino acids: CASSPQQGNTEAFF. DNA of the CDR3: TGTGCCAGCAGCCCCCAACAAGGGAACACTGAAGCTTTCTTT.

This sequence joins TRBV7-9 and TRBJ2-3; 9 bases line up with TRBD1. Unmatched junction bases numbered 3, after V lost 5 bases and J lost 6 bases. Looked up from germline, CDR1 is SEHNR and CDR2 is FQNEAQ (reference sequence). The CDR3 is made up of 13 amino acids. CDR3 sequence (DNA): TGTGCCAGCAGCCCTGGACAGGGGGATACGCAGTATTTT. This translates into CASSPGQGDTQYF.

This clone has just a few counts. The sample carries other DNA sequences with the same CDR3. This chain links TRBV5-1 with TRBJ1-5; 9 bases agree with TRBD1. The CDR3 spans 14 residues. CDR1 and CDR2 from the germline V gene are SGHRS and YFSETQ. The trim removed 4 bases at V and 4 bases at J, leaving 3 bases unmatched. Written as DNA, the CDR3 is TGCGCCAGCAGCAGTGGGACAGGGAATCAGCCCCAGCATTTT. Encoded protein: CASSSGTGNQPQHF.

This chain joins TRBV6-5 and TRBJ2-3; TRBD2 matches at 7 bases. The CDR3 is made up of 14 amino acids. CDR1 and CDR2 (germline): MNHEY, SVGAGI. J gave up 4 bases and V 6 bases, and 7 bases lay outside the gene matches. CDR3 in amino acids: CASSPYSGADTQYF. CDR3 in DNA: TGTGCCAGCAGCCCGTACAGCGGGGCAGATACGCAGTATTTT.

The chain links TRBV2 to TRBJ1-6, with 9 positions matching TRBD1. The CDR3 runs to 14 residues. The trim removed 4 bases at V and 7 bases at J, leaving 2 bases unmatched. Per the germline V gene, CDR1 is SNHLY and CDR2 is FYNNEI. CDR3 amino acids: CASSGTGVNSPLHF. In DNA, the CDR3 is TGTGCCAGCAGTGGGACAGGGGTAAATTCACCCCTCCACTTT.

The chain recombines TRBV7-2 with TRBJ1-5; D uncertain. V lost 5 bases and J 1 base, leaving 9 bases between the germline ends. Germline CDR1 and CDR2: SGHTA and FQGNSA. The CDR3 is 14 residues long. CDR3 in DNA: TGTGCCAGCAGCCGGAGTGTGAGCAATCAGCCCCAGCATTTT. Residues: CASSRSVSNQPQHF.

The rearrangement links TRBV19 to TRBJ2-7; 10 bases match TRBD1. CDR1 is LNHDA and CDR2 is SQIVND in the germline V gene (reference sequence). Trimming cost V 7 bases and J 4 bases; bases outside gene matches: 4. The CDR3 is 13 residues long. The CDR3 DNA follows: TGTGCCAGTAAGGGACAGGGGCCTTACGAGCAGTACTTC. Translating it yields CASKGQGPYEQYF.

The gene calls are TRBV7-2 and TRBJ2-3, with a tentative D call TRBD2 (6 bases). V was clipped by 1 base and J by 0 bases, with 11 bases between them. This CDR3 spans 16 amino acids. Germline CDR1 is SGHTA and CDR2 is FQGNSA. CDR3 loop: CASSLGGLASTDTQYF. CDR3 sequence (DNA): TGTGCCAGCAGCTTAGGCGGTCTAGCGAGCACAGATACGCAGTATTTT. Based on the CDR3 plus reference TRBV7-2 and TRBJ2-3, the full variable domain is GAGVSQSPSNKVTEKGKDVELRCDPISGHTALYWYRQSLGQGLEFLIYFQGNSAPDKSGLPSDRFSAERTGGSVSTLTIQRTQQEDSAVYLCASSLGGLASTDTQYFGPGTRLTVL.

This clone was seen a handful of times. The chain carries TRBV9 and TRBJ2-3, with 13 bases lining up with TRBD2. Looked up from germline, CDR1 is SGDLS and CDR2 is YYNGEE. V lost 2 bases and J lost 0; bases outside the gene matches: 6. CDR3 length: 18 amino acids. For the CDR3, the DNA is TGTGCCAGCAGCGTTGGGACTAGCGGGACTACTAGCACAGATACGCAGTATTTT. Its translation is CASSVGTSGTTSTDTQYF.

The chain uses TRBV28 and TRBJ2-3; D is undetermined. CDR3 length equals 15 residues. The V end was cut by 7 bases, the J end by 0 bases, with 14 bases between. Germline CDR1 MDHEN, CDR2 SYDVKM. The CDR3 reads CASTQGLGSTDTQYF. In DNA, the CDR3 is TGTGCCAGCACCCAAGGGCTAGGTAGCACAGATACGCAGTATTTT.

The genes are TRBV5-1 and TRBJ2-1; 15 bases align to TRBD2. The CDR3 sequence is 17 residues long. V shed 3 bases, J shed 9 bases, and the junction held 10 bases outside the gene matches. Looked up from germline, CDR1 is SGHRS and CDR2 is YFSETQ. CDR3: CASSSLFRGLAGGEQFF. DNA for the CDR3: TGCGCCAGCAGCTCCCTTTTTAGGGGACTAGCGGGAGGTGAGCAGTTCTTC.